The 23 T cell receptor beta chains below come from one sample, sequenced in a study of blood T cell repertoires in COVID-19. This table comes from immunoSEQ multiplex PCR, and its TCRdb copy is limited to in-frame clones, with some not included. The sample has around 300,000 clones, around 90% seen once. Sequences were obtained from peripheral blood. These receptors all come from a woman in her 30s with COVID-19, enrolled during active disease.

The chain joins TRBV9 to TRBJ1-2, with 9 bases that match TRBD1. The CDR3 covers 14 residues. Germline V CDR1 and CDR2: SGDLS, YYNGEE. V trimming: 4 bases; J trimming: 6 bases; junction bases outside the gene matches: 7. Here the CDR3 DNA reads TGTGCCAGCAGCCCCACAGGGGGCTCCGATGGCTACACCTTC. Its translation is CASSPTGGSDGYTF.

The J gene is TRBJ2-7, the V gene TRBV27; possible D gene TRBD1, 6 bases. The V end lost 4 bases, the J end lost 0 bases, and 16 bases lay between the germline ends. CDR3 length equals 16 residues. The V gene's germline CDR1 is MNHEY and CDR2 SMNVEV (reference sequence). DNA for the CDR3: TGTGCCAGCAGTTACGCCGGGACATCTCTCTCCTACGAGCAGTACTTC. This codes for CASSYAGTSLSYEQYF.

The V and J genes are TRBV6-6 and TRBJ2-5; TRBD2 aligns across 13 bases. This CDR3 contains 17 residues. J lost 5 bases, V lost 5 bases, and 11 bases had no gene match. The germline gives CDR1 MNHNY, CDR2 SVGAGI (reference sequence). CDR3 nucleotides: TGTGCCAGCAGTCCCGGGACTAGCGGGAAACCGTCGGAGACCCAGTACTTC. Translating it yields CASSPGTSGKPSETQYF.

The V and J genes are TRBV27 and TRBJ1-2; the match to TRBD1 covers 8 bases. This CDR3 region has 14 residues. Germline-derived CDR1 and CDR2 are MNHEY and SMNVEV (reference sequence). The trim removed 5 bases at V and 4 bases at J, leaving 6 bases unmatched. The CDR3 sequence: CASSRQGHGYGYTF. CDR3 DNA sequence: TGTGCCAGCAGTAGACAGGGGCATGGCTATGGCTACACCTTC.

The V gene is TRBV30, the J gene TRBJ1-5; no definite D call. CDR3 length: 14 amino acids. CDR1 and CDR2 from the germline V gene are GTSNPN and SVGIG (reference sequence). Trimming removed 1 base at V and 3 bases at J, with 10 bases between. In nucleotides, the CDR3 is TGTGCCTGGAGTGGCGGACTCCCCAATCAGCCCCAGCATTTT. Amino acids: CAWSGGLPNQPQHF.

The count of this clone is one. The rearrangement uses TRBV6-1 and TRBJ2-1; 10 positions match TRBD2. The V gene's germline CDR1 is MNHNS and CDR2 SASEGT. V lost 0 bases, J lost 8 bases, and 4 bases stayed unmatched. The CDR3 sequence is 15 residues long. The CDR3 protein is CASSEARLAGDEQFF. In DNA form, the CDR3 reads TGTGCCAGCAGTGAAGCGCGGCTAGCGGGAGATGAGCAGTTCTTC.

The chain is built from TRBV6-1 and TRBJ1-5; unclear D gene. The CDR3 loop spans 15 amino acids. V gave up 0 bases and J gave up 0 bases, with 6 bases separating them. Germline V gene lookup returns CDR1 MNHNS and CDR2 SASEGT. CDR3 coding DNA: TGTGCCAGCAGTGAAGCGTACAATAGCAATCAGCCCCAGCATTTT. It translates to CASSEAYNSNQPQHF.

The rearrangement links TRBV5-5 to TRBJ1-2, with 8 bases fitting TRBD1. The CDR3 is made up of 15 amino acids. Germline V lookup: CDR1 SGHKS, CDR2 YYEKEE (reference sequence). The V gene end was trimmed by 2 bases and the J gene end by 3 bases; junction bases not matched to a gene: 6. The CDR3 DNA reads TGTGCCAGCAGCTTCCTCGACAGGGGAGACTATGGCTACACCTTC. Residues: CASSFLDRGDYGYTF.

The chain has TRBV6-5 and TRBJ1-5; 8 bases are a match to TRBD1. The CDR3 loop spans 14 amino acids. Germline V gene data show CDR1 as MNHEY and CDR2 as SVGAGI. The V and J ends lost 5 bases and 7 bases, in that order; junction bases with no gene match: 7. As DNA, the CDR3 is TGTGCCAGCAGTATGGACAGGGCTTTACAGCCCCAGCATTTT. Its translation is CASSMDRALQPQHF.

The chain recombines TRBV5-8 with TRBJ1-1, with TRBD1 as a possible D gene (5 bases). Germline V gives CDR1 SGHTS, CDR2 YDEGEE. CDR3 length: 15 residues. V shed 0 bases and J shed 1 base, with 10 bases lying between them. The CDR3 DNA reads as TGTGCCAGCAGCTTGGTGAAAGGGGCGAACACTGAAGCTTTCTTT. Residues: CASSLVKGANTEAFF. Full variable domain (outside the CDR3, taken from reference TRBV5-8 and TRBJ1-1): EAGVTQSPTHLIKTRGQQATLRCSPISGHTSVYWYQQALGLGLQFLLWYDEGEERNRGNFPPRFSGRQFPNYSSELNVNALELEDSALYLCASSLVKGANTEAFFGQGTRLTVV.

The chain couples TRBV5-1 to TRBJ1-4; the D is unclear. Between the trimmed V and J ends, which lost 2 bases and 4 bases, there was a span of 6 bases. This CDR3 comprises 13 residues. Germline V gene data show CDR1 as SGHRS and CDR2 as YFSETQ. Here the CDR3 DNA reads TGCGCCAGCAGCTTCGCGGGTAATGAAAAACTGTTTTTT. As protein: CASSFAGNEKLFF.

The chain combines TRBV10-3 with TRBJ2-3, with TRBD2 matching 11 bases. The V gene end was trimmed by 4 bases and the J gene end by 3 bases; junction bases not matched to a gene: 6. Germline V gene data show CDR1 as ENHRY and CDR2 as SYGVKD. The CDR3 length is 16 residues. The CDR3 DNA sequence: TGTGCCATCAGTGTTGGAGCTAGCGGGAGGACAGATACGCAGTATTTT. This codes for CAISVGASGRTDTQYF.

This chain connects TRBV3-1 (or the pseudogene TRBV3-2) to TRBJ2-1; 8 bases align to TRBD2. The germline gives CDR1 LGHDT, CDR2 YNNKEL (reference sequence). The CDR3 is made up of 16 amino acids. V gave up 4 bases and J gave up 4 bases; unmatched junction bases: 9. This CDR3 is CASSRGSGNIYNEQFF. The CDR3 nucleotides read TGTGCCAGCAGCCGGGGTAGCGGGAACATATACAATGAGCAGTTCTTC.

The chain couples TRBV28 to TRBJ2-5; possible D gene TRBD1, 5 bases. The CDR3 has 13 residues. The germline gives CDR1 MDHEN, CDR2 SYDVKM. V was pared by 7 bases and J by 2 bases, with 11 bases between. CDR3: CASTPGYQETQYF. DNA for the CDR3: TGTGCCAGCACCCCAGGGTATCAAGAGACCCAGTACTTC.

The rearrangement links TRBV7-8 to TRBJ2-3, with TRBD2 identical over 11 bases. The length of the CDR3 is 16 residues. The germline CDR1 and CDR2 sequences are SGHVS and FQNEAQ. The J segment lost 2 bases and the V segment lost 5 bases, leaving 6 bases of the junction unmatched. As DNA, the CDR3 is TGTGCCAGCAGCCTATCTAGCGGGAGGCCCACAGATACGCAGTATTTT. It specifies CASSLSSGRPTDTQYF.

The CDR3 DNA sequence: TGCGCCAGCAGCTTGGGTAGCGGGAGAATCAATGAGCAGTTCTTC. This gives the protein CASSLGSGRINEQFF. The chain couples TRBV5-1 to TRBJ2-1; TRBD2 matches 9 bases. The J segment lost 6 bases and the V segment lost 0 bases, leaving 4 bases of the junction unmatched. This CDR3 has 15 residues. CDR1 and CDR2 (germline): SGHRS, YFSETQ.

This rearrangement joins TRBV27 to TRBJ1-1, with TRBD1 matching 7 bases. There are 14 residues in the CDR3. The J segment lost 1 base and the V segment lost 7 bases, leaving 6 bases of the junction unmatched. Germline V CDR1 and CDR2: MNHEY, SMNVEV (reference sequence). The CDR3 here is CASNTGAANTEAFF. CDR3 nucleotide sequence: TGTGCCAGCAACACAGGGGCCGCGAACACTGAAGCTTTCTTT.

CDR3: CASSVSAGGYNEQFF. The CDR3 region has the DNA TGTGCCAGCAGTGTCTCAGCGGGAGGTTACAATGAGCAGTTCTTC. The rearrangement uses TRBV2 and TRBJ2-1; 9 bases are a match to TRBD2. CDR3 length equals 15 residues. The germline V gene encodes CDR1 SNHLY and CDR2 FYNNEI. The trim removed 4 bases at V and 4 bases at J, leaving 5 bases unmatched.

The chain employs TRBV10-3 and TRBJ2-7; D may be TRBD2 (5 bases). Germline CDR1 ENHRY, CDR2 SYGVKD. V lost 0 bases and J 2 bases, leaving 11 bases between the germline ends. The CDR3 sequence is 15 residues long. The CDR3 protein is CAISESPGLTYEQYF. CDR3 in DNA: TGTGCCATCAGTGAGTCGCCAGGACTTACCTACGAGCAGTACTTC.

The J gene is TRBJ2-2, the V gene TRBV6-5; the D is unclear. CDR1 MNHEY and CDR2 SVGAGI come from the germline V gene. CDR3 length: 15 amino acids. V was pared by 3 bases and J by 2 bases, with 10 bases between. The CDR3 loop is CASSYVAENTGELFF. DNA for the CDR3: TGTGCCAGCAGTTATGTCGCGGAAAACACCGGGGAGCTGTTTTTT.

The chain is built from TRBV19 and TRBJ2-2; D is perhaps TRBD2 (5 bases). The CDR3 consists of 14 residues. The V end lost 11 bases, the J end lost 0 bases, and 13 bases lay between the germline ends. Germline CDR1 and CDR2: LNHDA and SQIVND (reference sequence). In nucleotides, the CDR3 is TGTGCCTCTCGGAGCGGAGCGAACACCGGGGAGCTGTTTTTT. It codes for CASRSGANTGELFF.

The chain recombines TRBV5-4 with TRBJ2-7; 16 nucleotides agree with TRBD2. Per germline, CDR1 SGHNT and CDR2 YYREEE (reference sequence). CDR3 length: 17 amino acids. Trimming at V came to 0 bases and at J to 7 bases, leaving 7 bases not matched to a gene. The CDR3 bases are TGTGCCAGCAGCTTGGCCGGGACTAGCGGGAGGGCGAGGGAGCAGTACTTC. This codes for CASSLAGTSGRAREQYF.

This chain connects TRBV25-1 to TRBJ1-1; D is ambiguous. Germline CDR1 and CDR2: MGHDK and SYGVNS. The CDR3 extends over 13 amino acids. Trimming removed 1 base from V and 1 base from J, with 4 bases in between. CDR3 loop: CASSEFGNTEAFF. CDR3 nucleotides: TGTGCCAGCAGTGAATTCGGGAACACTGAAGCTTTCTTT.